Following are 31 T cell receptor beta chains from one sample sequenced in a study of beta chain features in type 1 diabetes. Since all of the isolated RNA was reverse transcribed, expressed TCRB transcripts were what got sequenced. Measured with immunoSEQ multiplex PCR; TCRdb has only the in-frame clones, and not every one. Of about 250,000 clones listed, around 14% were seen once; the top ten hold about 0.027%. Sequencing was carried out using naive CD4+ T cells from blood. The receptors were gathered from a woman between 40 and 50 years old in good health.

This clone has a handful of counts. This chain joins TRBV14 and TRBJ1-2; TRBD1 might be the D (6 bases). The CDR3 extends over 12 amino acids. Germline assignment: CDR1 SGHDN and CDR2 FVKESK. Trimming pared 3 bases from V and 8 bases from J, leaving 10 bases between. DNA of the CDR3: TGTGCCAGCAGCCAGGGGGCAAACGGCTACACCTTC. It specifies CASSQGANGYTF.

This clone was counted ten times or more. This CDR3 reads CASSLAAGRSYGYTF. The CDR3 nucleotides are TGTGCCAGCAGCTTAGCGGCAGGGAGGAGCTATGGCTACACCTTC. The gene calls are TRBV7-9 and TRBJ1-2; perhaps TRBD1 as D (5 bases). The V gene's germline CDR1 is SEHNR and CDR2 FQNEAQ (reference sequence). This CDR3 contains 15 residues. The ends were cut back, 0 bases at V and 4 bases at J, with 12 bases in the middle.

This clone was counted between two and nine times. V and J are TRBV10-3 and TRBJ1-1, with TRBD1 matching 8 bases. The junction had 9 bases not matched to a gene; V was cut back by 4 bases and J by 5 bases. From germline, CDR1 is ENHRY and CDR2 SYGVKD. CDR3 length equals 15 residues. Written as DNA, the CDR3 is TGTGCCATCAGTGTAAAACAGGGGGGATATACTGAAGCTTTCTTT. Protein: CAISVKQGGYTEAFF.

This clone was found a few times. This chain uses TRBV13 with TRBJ2-7; 8 positions agree with TRBD1. Trimming removed 4 bases from V and 3 bases from J; junction bases left unmatched: 17. Germline assignment: CDR1 PRHDT and CDR2 FYEKMQ (reference sequence). The CDR3 is made up of 18 amino acids. The CDR3 here is CASSSWFREETGVYEQYF. CDR3 nucleotide sequence: TGTGCCAGCAGCTCCTGGTTTAGGGAGGAGACAGGGGTCTACGAGCAGTACTTC.

This clone has only a few counts. This chain joins TRBV7-9 and TRBJ1-2, with unresolved D. Per the germline V gene, CDR1 is SEHNR and CDR2 is FQNEAQ (reference sequence). V lost 5 bases to trimming and J lost 7 bases, with 14 bases between them. CDR3 length: 13 residues. For the CDR3, the DNA is TGTGCCAGCAGCCCCGAGGTCCTGGCTGGCTACACCTTC. Its translation: CASSPEVLAGYTF.

This clone has a handful of counts. V usage is TRBV7-2 and J usage is TRBJ1-2; 7 bases fit TRBD1. The CDR3 runs to 16 residues. Trimming took 5 bases from V and 4 from J; bases not matched to a gene: 13. The V gene's germline CDR1 is SGHTA and CDR2 FQGNSA. CDR3 region: CASSLPHGQAGYGYTF. The CDR3 DNA reads TGTGCCAGCAGCCTTCCCCACGGACAGGCAGGCTATGGCTACACCTTC.

V is TRBV5-1 and J is TRBJ1-1, with D tentatively TRBD1 (5 bases). V lost 0 bases to trimming and J lost 4 bases, with 10 bases between them. The CDR3 runs 14 residues. Germline V lookup: CDR1 SGHRS, CDR2 YFSETQ. CDR3: CASSLVSGVTEAFF. The CDR3 region has the DNA TGCGCCAGCAGCTTGGTGTCGGGGGTCACTGAAGCTTTCTTT. Complete variable domain (other parts from reference TRBV5-1 and TRBJ1-1): KAGVTQTPRYLIKTRGQQVTLSCSPISGHRSVSWYQQTPGQGLQFLFEYFSETQRNKGNFPGRFSGRQFSNSRSEMNVSTLELGDSALYLCASSLVSGVTEAFFGQGTRLTVV.

This chain links TRBV11-2 with TRBJ2-7, with 7 bases lining up with TRBD1. J lost 1 base, V lost 5 bases, and 8 bases had no gene match. Germline CDR1 and CDR2: SGHAT and FQNNGV. The length of the CDR3 is 15 residues. CDR3 loop: CASSGYDRVSYEQYF. The CDR3, as DNA: TGTGCCAGCAGCGGCTACGACAGGGTTTCCTACGAGCAGTACTTC. Full variable domain (outside the CDR3, taken from reference TRBV11-2 and TRBJ2-7): EAGVAQSPRYKIIEKRQSVAFWCNPISGHATLYWYQQILGQGPKLLIQFQNNGVVDDSQLPKDRFSAERLKGVDSTLKIQPAKLEDSAVYLCASSGYDRVSYEQYFGPGTRLTVT.

J is TRBJ1-3 and V is TRBV5-1; D may be TRBD1 (5 bases). The V end was cut by 2 bases, the J end by 6 bases, with 9 bases between. From germline, CDR1 is SGHRS and CDR2 YFSETQ. The CDR3 has 13 residues. This CDR3 is CASSFDSANTIYF. CDR3 bases: TGCGCCAGCAGCTTTGACAGTGCAAACACCATATATTTT.

This clone was recorded a few times. This rearrangement joins TRBV7-9 to TRBJ1-1; D gene unclear. This CDR3 comprises 11 residues. Germline V gene sequence: CDR1 SEHNR, CDR2 FQNEAQ (reference sequence). CDR3 protein: CAATLNTEAFF. CDR3 DNA sequence: TGTGCTGCTACCCTAAACACTGAAGCTTTCTTT.

The rearrangement joins TRBV4-1 to TRBJ2-2; weak D call: TRBD2 (7 bases). Per germline, CDR1 MGHRA and CDR2 YSYEKL. With 4 bases removed from V and 5 bases from J, the gap between germline ends came to 20 bases. This CDR3 has 17 amino acids. The CDR3 bases are TGCGCCAGCAGCCCGGGGGGCAAGGGTAAAGCAACCGGGGAGCTGTTTTTT. The encoded protein is CASSPGGKGKATGELFF.

The J gene is TRBJ1-5, the V gene TRBV19, with D unclear. This CDR3 comprises 10 residues. CDR1 LNHDA and CDR2 SQIVND come from the germline V gene (reference sequence). V was trimmed by 3 bases and J by 15 bases, leaving 9 bases between them. The CDR3: CASSINRGHF. In nucleotides, the CDR3 is TGTGCCAGTAGTATTAACCGGGGGCATTTT.

This clone was detected only a few times. V is TRBV5-6 and J is TRBJ2-7; possible D gene TRBD1, 6 bases. The CDR3 has 14 amino acids. Germline CDR1 is SGHDT and CDR2 is YYEEEE. Trimming cost V 2 bases and J 3 bases, with 12 bases left between them. CDR3 amino acids: CASSFAGDDYEQYF. For the CDR3, the DNA is TGTGCCAGCAGCTTCGCAGGGGACGACTACGAGCAGTACTTC.

Of note for this clone: The sample holds other DNA sequences that translate to the same CDR3. The V gene is TRBV19, the J gene TRBJ2-2; 7 bases line up with TRBD2. This CDR3 contains 14 residues. Germline trimming cut 4 bases from V and 1 base from J; bases unmatched to any gene: 0. The V gene's germline CDR1 is LNHDA and CDR2 SQIVND (reference sequence). The CDR3 loop is CASSSGGNTGELFF. CDR3 DNA sequence: TGTGCCAGTAGTAGCGGGGGGAACACCGGGGAGCTGTTTTTT. Full variable domain (remainder filled in from reference TRBV19 and TRBJ2-2): DGGITQSPKYLFRKEGQNVTLSCEQNLNHDAMYWYRQDPGQGLRLIYYSQIVNDFQKGDIAEGYSVSREKKESFPLTVTSAQKNPTAFYLCASSSGGNTGELFFGEGSRLTVL.

This rearrangement joins TRBV19 to TRBJ1-6; 8 nucleotides line up with TRBD1. V dropped 3 bases and J dropped 7; count of bases not matched to a gene: 2. Germline loops: CDR1 LNHDA, CDR2 SQIVND (reference sequence). The CDR3 contains 14 residues. The CDR3 reads CASSIQGANSPLHF. CDR3 DNA sequence: TGTGCCAGTAGTATCCAGGGGGCCAATTCACCCCTCCACTTT. Using reference TRBV19 and TRBJ1-6 for the parts outside the CDR3, the full variable domain is DGGITQSPKYLFRKEGQNVTLSCEQNLNHDAMYWYRQDPGQGLRLIYYSQIVNDFQKGDIAEGYSVSREKKESFPLTVTSAQKNPTAFYLCASSIQGANSPLHFGNGTRLTVT.

This clone has more than one count but fewer than ten. This rearrangement joins TRBV2 to TRBJ2-3; D is possibly TRBD2 (6 bases). The germline gives CDR1 SNHLY, CDR2 FYNNEI. The CDR3 loop spans 13 amino acids. V dropped 8 bases and J dropped 3 bases, with 12 bases sitting between them. CDR3: CASGRGQTDTQYF. The CDR3 DNA is TGTGCCAGCGGGCGGGGCCAGACAGATACGCAGTATTTT. The whole variable domain, remainder taken from reference TRBV2 and TRBJ2-3, is EPEVTQTPSHQVTQMGQEVILRCVPISNHLYFYWYRQILGQKVEFLVSFYNNEISEKSEIFDDQFSVERPDGSNFTLKIRSTKLEDSAMYFCASGRGQTDTQYFGPGTRLTVL.

The genes are TRBV7-8 and TRBJ2-5; TRBD2 matches at 10 bases. Germline V gene sequence: CDR1 SGHVS, CDR2 FQNEAQ. CDR3 length: 17 residues. Trimming removed 1 base from V and 5 bases from J; junction bases left unmatched: 10. CDR3 nucleotide sequence: TGTGCCAGCAGCTTAGGACGAACTAGCGGGGAATCGGAGACCCAGTACTTC. Its protein product is CASSLGRTSGESETQYF. The full variable domain, in which reference TRBV7-8 and TRBJ2-5 provide the parts outside the CDR3, is GAGVSQSPRYKVAKRGQDVALRCDPISGHVSLFWYQQALGQGPEFLTYFQNEAQLDKSGLPSDRFFAERPEGSVSTLKIQRTQQEDSAVYLCASSLGRTSGESETQYFGPGTRLLVL.

This clone was observed a handful of times. DNA of the CDR3: TGCATCGGGACAGGGTACACCGGGGAGCTGTTTTTT. Translated, it gives CIGTGYTGELFF. The V call is TRBV29-1, the J call TRBJ2-2; 9 positions match TRBD1. Germline V gene sequence: CDR1 SQVTM, CDR2 ANQGSEA. The CDR3 extends over 12 amino acids.

The chain has TRBV5-1 and TRBJ1-3; TRBD1 is a possible D gene (5 bases). CDR3 size: 16 residues. Trimming removed 5 bases at V and 2 bases at J, with 17 bases between. Germline V gives CDR1 SGHRS, CDR2 YFSETQ. The CDR3 coding sequence is TGCGCCAGCAGTTACGAGGCCAGGGTCGCTGGAAACACCATATATTTT. Encoded protein: CASSYEARVAGNTIYF. Full variable domain (rest looked up from reference TRBV5-1 and TRBJ1-3): KAGVTQTPRYLIKTRGQQVTLSCSPISGHRSVSWYQQTPGQGLQFLFEYFSETQRNKGNFPGRFSGRQFSNSRSEMNVSTLELGDSALYLCASSYEARVAGNTIYFGEGSWLTVV.

The gene calls are TRBV6-6 and TRBJ1-1; TRBD1 aligns across 11 bases. The germline CDR1 and CDR2 sequences are MNHNY and SVGAGI (reference sequence). The CDR3 totals 15 residues. The V gene end was trimmed by 5 bases and the J gene end by 4 bases; junction bases not matched to a gene: 6. CDR3 nucleotides: TGTGCCAGCAGTGTCCGGGACAGGGGGAGCACTGAAGCTTTCTTT. This gives the protein CASSVRDRGSTEAFF.

This CDR3 is CASSVVEGVGYGYTF. CDR3 nucleotides: TGTGCCAGCAGCGTAGTTGAGGGCGTGGGCTATGGCTACACCTTC. The chain employs TRBV9 and TRBJ1-2; unclear D gene. Germline CDR1 is SGDLS and CDR2 is YYNGEE. V gave up 0 bases and J gave up 4 bases, with 13 bases separating them. There are 15 residues in the CDR3.

A remark on this clone: Since no conserved phenylalanine or tryptophan closes the CDR3, a read error is the likely cause. The limits of the CDR3 on the DNA are not certain, so only TCRdb's listed CDR3 is given. This chain joins TRBV4-1 and TRBJ2-7; TRBD2 was called by the table and not checked on the DNA. Germline-derived CDR1 and CDR2 are MGHRA and YSYEKL. The CDR3 length is 10 residues, termini included. CDR3 protein: CASPRGTPPL.

The rearrangement joins TRBV5-4 to TRBJ1-2; 10 positions match TRBD1. There are 14 residues in the CDR3. Germline CDR1 reads SGHNT; CDR2 reads YYREEE (reference sequence). V lost 3 bases, J lost 2 bases, and 1 base stayed unmatched. This chain's CDR3 is CASSSGQGNYGYTF. In DNA form, the CDR3 reads TGTGCCAGCAGCTCGGGACAGGGGAACTATGGCTACACCTTC. The full variable domain, rest sourced from reference TRBV5-4 and TRBJ1-2, is ETGVTQSPTHLIKTRGQQVTLRCSSQSGHNTVSWYQQALGQGPQFIFQYYREEENGRGNFPPRFSGLQFPNYSSELNVNALELDDSALYLCASSSGQGNYGYTFGSGTRLTVV.

This chain uses TRBV9 with TRBJ1-1; maybe TRBD1 (6 bases). With 2 bases removed from V and 1 base from J, the gap between germline ends came to 12 bases. CDR1 and CDR2 from the germline V gene are SGDLS and YYNGEE. The CDR3 consists of 15 residues. This CDR3 reads CASSVSGTKNTEAFF. The DNA for the CDR3 is TGTGCCAGCAGCGTCTCCGGGACAAAGAACACTGAAGCTTTCTTT.

In its sample, this clone was seen a few times. The chain has TRBV4-1 and TRBJ1-2; D gene unclear. This CDR3 comprises 15 residues. Between the trimmed V and J ends, which lost 0 bases and 3 bases, there was a span of 11 bases. CDR1 is MGHRA and CDR2 is YSYEKL in the germline V gene. CDR3 protein: CASSQEGRIYYGYTF. In DNA form, the CDR3 reads TGCGCCAGCAGCCAAGAGGGCAGGATTTACTATGGCTACACCTTC.

The chain couples TRBV6-1 to TRBJ1-2, with a possible D match to TRBD1 (5 bases). Trimming shortened V by 4 bases and J by 0 bases, and 12 bases separated the two germline ends. Germline CDR1 reads MNHNS; CDR2 reads SASEGT. The length of the CDR3 is 15 residues. This CDR3 reads CASSAATDSNYGYTF. The CDR3, as DNA: TGTGCCAGCAGTGCCGCGACAGATTCTAACTATGGCTACACCTTC.

This clone was observed a handful of times. The chain has TRBV7-2 and TRBJ2-3; the match to TRBD1 covers 8 bases. With 2 bases clipped from V and 1 base from J, the junction kept 14 bases outside the gene matches. Germline CDR1 and CDR2: SGHTA and FQGNSA. There are 19 residues in the CDR3. The CDR3 sequence: CASSLSLRPGGAGTDTQYF. CDR3 sequence (DNA): TGTGCCAGCAGCTTAAGCCTACGACCAGGGGGCGCAGGCACAGATACGCAGTATTTT.

This clone was counted a few times. The gene calls are TRBV6-1 and TRBJ2-5; TRBD2 matches at 7 bases. This CDR3 comprises 14 residues. With 6 bases clipped from V and 1 base from J, the junction kept 5 bases outside the gene matches. Germline V gene lookup returns CDR1 MNHNS and CDR2 SASEGT. The CDR3 reads CASSRLAPQETQYF. In nucleotides, the CDR3 is TGTGCCAGCAGCCGACTAGCCCCCCAAGAGACCCAGTACTTC.

V and J are TRBV2 and TRBJ1-6; 7 bases fit TRBD1. Germline assignment: CDR1 SNHLY and CDR2 FYNNEI. CDR3 size: 14 residues. The V gene end was trimmed by 6 bases and the J gene end by 6 bases; junction bases not matched to a gene: 5. The CDR3 reads CASRLTGSNSPLHF. The CDR3 DNA sequence: TGTGCCAGCAGATTGACAGGGTCTAATTCACCCCTCCACTTT.

The rearrangement joins TRBV28 to TRBJ1-2, with D possibly matching TRBD1 (6 bases). Trimming shortened V by 3 bases and J by 8 bases, and 22 bases separated the two germline ends. Germline V gene sequence: CDR1 MDHEN, CDR2 SYDVKM. The CDR3 sequence is 16 residues long. For the CDR3, the DNA is TGTGCCAGCAGTTTCGGGGCCTCAGGGGCCGGCGGGGGCTACACCTTC. Protein product: CASSFGASGAGGGYTF.

The chain recombines TRBV9 with TRBJ2-1; 12 positions match TRBD2. Losses at the gene ends were 1 base for V and 12 bases for J; bases not matched to a gene: 11. Germline assignment: CDR1 SGDLS and CDR2 YYNGEE. The CDR3 covers 16 residues. The CDR3 DNA sequence: TGTGCCAGCAGCGTAAGATCTAGCGGGGGGGCCAGAGGGCAGTTCTTC. Encoded protein: CASSVRSSGGARGQFF.